What follows describes a single TCR beta chain. Compared with germline, one end of the junction differs, possibly owing to a read error. Per the authors' pipeline: Amplified reference gene primers provided the basis for estimating nucleated cell counts. Repertoires were generated with immunoSEQ multiplex PCR, while TCRdb's copy carries only in-frame clones and drops some. V and J calls and clone size are copied from that table; D and trimming were computed from the DNA. Of about 190,000 clones in the sample, about 85% were seen once. The data originate from a study of blood T cell repertoires in COVID-19. Study-level background: There were acute and convalescent COVID-19 samples, and they came from the United States, Italy and Spain. T cells, B-cell-depleted T cells, or PBMCs supplied cDNA or gDNA.

CDR1 and CDR2 (germline): SNHLY, FYNNEI. This CDR3 has 15 amino acids. The sequenced sample consisted of peripheral blood. The receptor comes from a woman aged 25 to 39 with active or convalescent COVID-19. V is TRBV2 and J is TRBJ1-1, with 9 positions matching TRBD1. CDR3 DNA sequence: TGTGCCAGCAGCAAATCCGGGACAGGGAACCCTGAAGCTTTCTTT. This translates into CASSKSGTGNPEAFF.